This T cell receptor (beta chain) was captured by sequencing in a study of CDR3 diversity in severe acne. This clonotype was detected once. This may be a read error: a much more frequent sequence differs by one nucleotide. CDR3 length: 14 amino acids. CDR1 ENHRY and CDR2 SYGVKD come from the germline V gene. Each CDR3 protein is one row after TCRdb ran MiXCR on the PCR reads. The table records more than 85,000 distinct CDR3 sequences, approximately 52% of them present only once. The sequenced sample was blood. The V and J genes are TRBV10-3 and TRBJ2-7, with 7 bases lining up with TRBD1. This clonotype originated in a male donor in good health, serving as a control. The CDR3 spells CAIGTGTASCEQYF. The CDR3 DNA is TGTGCCATCGGTACCGGGACAGCTTCCTGCGAGCAGTACTTC.